The source of this T cell receptor (beta chain) is a study of blood T cell repertoires in COVID-19. This CDR3 comprises 15 residues. V lost 0 bases and J lost 1; bases outside the gene matches: 0. CDR1 and CDR2 (germline): SGHTA, FQGTGA. Clones were sequenced by immunoSEQ multiplex PCR, and TCRdb holds only the in-frame ones, with some missing. The sample yields about 54,000 clones, 90% seen once. Sequenced: peripheral blood. The TCR originated in a woman aged 40 to 50 with active COVID-19. The chain combines TRBV7-3 with TRBJ2-5, with TRBD2 identical over 9 bases. This CDR3 reads CASSLTGLAQETQYF. CDR3 DNA: TGTGCCAGCAGCTTAACGGGACTAGCCCAAGAGACCCAGTACTTC.